This T cell receptor beta chain was sequenced for a study of early stage breast cancer tumors. As for the study in general: Most invasive tumors, about 70% of the 16, were ER+/PR+/HER2-. Average read coverage per sample was 9 to 10-fold. Regarding the study as a whole: Tumors had approximately 2.5-fold higher T cell density than normal breast.

The CDR3 extends over 13 amino acids. Germline V gives CDR1 SNHLY, CDR2 FYNNEI. V was shortened by 5 bases and J by 7 bases, with 11 bases between the two germline ends. The data were produced by immunoSEQ multiplex PCR, yet TCRdb's version contains in-frame clones alone and is incomplete. This sample carries tens of thousands of clones, about three quarters of them seen once, and the ten largest clones take roughly 3.4%. Concerning this clone itself: What it recognizes is unknown.

The sample taken for sequencing was blood. This chain uses TRBV2 with TRBJ1-4; D is uncertain. The TCR was taken from a person aged 35 to 50 with breast cancer. The CDR3 nucleotides are TGTGCCAGCAGTCCGGCAGCCACTGAAAAACTGTTTTTT. Amino acids: CASSPAATEKLFF.